The 8 T cell receptor beta chains below all came from one sample that was sequenced in a study of T cells in Graves' hyperthyroidism and ophthalmopathy. Amplified regions were TCR beta CDR3 sequences from RNA transcripts. A set of HTBI primers served as the primers for a first-round RT-PCR of the TCR CDR3. TCRdb reprocessed the multiplex PCR reads with MiXCR, giving one entry per CDR3 protein. This table has roughly 750,000 distinct CDR3 sequences, around 17% appearing once. Material for sequencing was blood. Receptors were obtained from a man aged 18 to 29 with Graves' hyperthyroidism.

Note on this clonotype: This clone may be a read error of a much larger clone one base away. Written as DNA, the CDR3 is TGTGCCAGCGGTAAACGTTCTGGGATCTCTGGAAACACCATATATTTT. The encoded protein is CASGKRSGISGNTIYF. The rearrangement joins TRBV12-3 or TRBV12-4 to TRBJ1-3; D is uncertain. Trimming pared 8 bases from V and 0 bases from J, leaving 17 bases between. The length of the CDR3 is 16 residues.

The genes are TRBV3-1 and TRBJ2-1; no clear D. The germline V gene has CDR1 LGHDT and CDR2 YNNKEL (reference sequence). Trimming shortened V by 1 base and J by 0 bases, and 10 bases separated the two germline ends. This CDR3 is 16 amino acids long. DNA of the CDR3: TGTGCCAGCAGCCAAGCGGCCCGAAGCTCCTACAATGAGCAGTTCTTC. Protein: CASSQAARSSYNEQFF.

The J gene is TRBJ2-7, the V gene TRBV27; 8 bases match TRBD2. This CDR3 has 16 residues. Germline V gene lookup returns CDR1 MNHEY and CDR2 SMNVEV (reference sequence). Germline trimming cut 4 bases from V and 4 bases from J; bases unmatched to any gene: 12. CDR3 sequence: CASSYSSGEVTYEQYF. The CDR3 nucleotides read TGTGCCAGCAGTTATAGTAGCGGGGAGGTGACTTACGAGCAGTACTTC.

This clonotype was found many times. CDR3 residues: CASSISWDTEAFF. CDR3 bases: TGTGCCAGCAGCATTTCCTGGGACACTGAAGCTTTCTTT. The rearrangement joins TRBV11-2 to TRBJ1-1; D is undetermined. Trimming took 5 bases from V and 3 from J, leaving 10 bases between them. Looked up from germline, CDR1 is SGHAT and CDR2 is FQNNGV. This CDR3 region has 13 residues.

This clonotype came up many times. The rearrangement joins TRBV4-3 to TRBJ2-7; D unclear. Trimming left V 0 bases short and J 4 bases short, with 10 bases between. This CDR3 comprises 14 residues. Germline V gives CDR1 LGHNA, CDR2 YSLEER. CDR3 protein: CASSQDWMEYEQYF. The CDR3 DNA follows: TGCGCCAGCAGCCAAGATTGGATGGAGTACGAGCAGTACTTC.

This clonotype was seen more than once but under ten times. J is TRBJ2-1 and V is TRBV19; the D gene could be TRBD1 or TRBD2 (5 bases each). The germline CDR1 and CDR2 sequences are LNHDA and SQIVND (reference sequence). CDR3 length equals 14 residues. Trimming removed 7 bases from V and 0 bases from J, with 10 bases in between. CDR3: CASKGSSSYNEQFF. CDR3 bases: TGTGCCAGTAAGGGGAGTAGCTCCTACAATGAGCAGTTCTTC.

This clonotype has at least ten counts. V is TRBV7-3 and J is TRBJ2-1; 8 bases are a match to TRBD1. This CDR3 spans 18 amino acids. With V trimmed by 1 base and J by 3 bases, 11 bases remained unmatched. Germline V lookup: CDR1 SGHTA, CDR2 FQGTGA. CDR3 nucleotides: TGTGCCAGCAGCTTAAACGGATTGGGACAGGTCAGCTACAATGAGCAGTTCTTC. Its protein is CASSLNGLGQVSYNEQFF. The full variable domain, its missing parts supplied by reference TRBV7-3 and TRBJ2-1, is GAGVSQTPSNKVTEKGKYVELRCDPISGHTALYWYRQSLGQGPEFLIYFQGTGAADDSGLPNDRFFAVRPEGSVSTLKIQRTERGDSAVYLCASSLNGLGQVSYNEQFFGPGTRLTVL.

The V call is TRBV30, the J call TRBJ2-7; D perhaps matches TRBD2 (6 bases). CDR1 and CDR2 (germline): GTSNPN, SVGIG (reference sequence). Between the trimmed V and J ends, which lost 3 bases and 5 bases, there was a span of 17 bases. The length of the CDR3 is 14 residues. The CDR3 loop reads CAWSPGLRGHEQYF. CDR3 sequence (DNA): TGTGCCTGGAGCCCGGGACTCCGAGGCCACGAGCAGTACTTC.